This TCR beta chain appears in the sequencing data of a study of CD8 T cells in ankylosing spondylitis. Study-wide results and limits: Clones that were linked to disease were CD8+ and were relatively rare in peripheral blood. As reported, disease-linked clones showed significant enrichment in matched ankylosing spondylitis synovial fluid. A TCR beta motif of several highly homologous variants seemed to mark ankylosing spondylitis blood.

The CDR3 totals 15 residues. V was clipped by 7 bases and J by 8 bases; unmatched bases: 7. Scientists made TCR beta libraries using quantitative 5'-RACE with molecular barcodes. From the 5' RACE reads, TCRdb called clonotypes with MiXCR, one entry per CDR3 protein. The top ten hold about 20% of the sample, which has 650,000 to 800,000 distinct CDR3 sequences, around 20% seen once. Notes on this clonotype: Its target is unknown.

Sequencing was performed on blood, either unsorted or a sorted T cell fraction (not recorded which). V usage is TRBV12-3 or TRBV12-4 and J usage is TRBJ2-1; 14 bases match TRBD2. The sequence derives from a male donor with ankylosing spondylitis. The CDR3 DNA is TGTGCCAGCACCTCCGGGACTAGCGGGAGCTATGAGCAGTTCTTC. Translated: CASTSGTSGSYEQFF.